The 7 T cell receptor beta chains below come from one sample, sequenced in a study of blood T cell repertoires in COVID-19. TCRdb's table, derived via immunoSEQ multiplex PCR, lists solely in-frame clones and lacks some. The sample records some 200,000 clones, approximately 80% being singletons. Sequenced material: PBMCs or T cells enriched from blood (not recorded which). Receptor source: a man aged 35 to 55 who had recovered from COVID-19.

This chain links TRBV4-1 with TRBJ1-4; D is possibly TRBD1 (6 bases). The V end was cut by 5 bases, the J end by 7 bases, with 14 bases between. Germline lookup yields CDR1 MGHRA and CDR2 YSYEKL. The CDR3 has 14 residues. Here the CDR3 DNA reads TGCGCCAGCAGCGGGACACCTGGGGGTGAAAAACTGTTTTTT. Protein: CASSGTPGGEKLFF.

The chain recombines TRBV10-3 with TRBJ2-3; D call uncertain. This CDR3 region has 14 residues. Germline V gene data show CDR1 as ENHRY and CDR2 as SYGVKD. V gave up 4 bases and J gave up 6 bases, with 14 bases separating them. The CDR3 DNA is TGTGCCATCAGTGCTTCGGGTCTCATGGATACGCAGTATTTT. It translates to CAISASGLMDTQYF.

The chain employs TRBV5-1 and TRBJ2-1; 11 nucleotides line up with TRBD2. The V segment lost 4 bases and the J segment 7 bases; nucleotides outside the gene matches: 10. CDR1 and CDR2 (germline): SGHRS, YFSETQ. The CDR3 sequence is 16 residues long. Here the CDR3 DNA reads TGCGCCAGCAGCACGATAGCGGGAGGGAGTCGTAATGAGCAGTTCTTC. Amino acids: CASSTIAGGSRNEQFF.

This clone was found a few times. The rearrangement joins TRBV7-6 to TRBJ2-7; possible D gene TRBD2, 5 bases. V was trimmed by 4 bases and J by 0 bases, leaving 13 bases between them. The germline gives CDR1 SGHVS, CDR2 FNYEAQ. This CDR3 has 15 amino acids. In DNA, the CDR3 is TGTGCCAGCAGCTCGGCTCGGGGATACTCCTACGAGCAGTACTTC. Translated, it gives CASSSARGYSYEQYF. Supplemented by reference TRBV7-6 and TRBJ2-7, the full variable domain reads GAGVSQSPRYKVTKRGQDVALRCDPISGHVSLYWYRQALGQGPEFLTYFNYEAQQDKSGLPNDRFSAERPEGSISTLTIQRTEQRDSAMYRCASSSARGYSYEQYFGPGTRLTVT.

V and J are TRBV7-8 and TRBJ2-2; 7 bases match TRBD1. The length of the CDR3 is 16 residues. With 6 bases clipped from V and 1 base from J, the junction kept 8 bases outside the gene matches. CDR1 is SGHVS, CDR2 FQNEAQ, per germline. CDR3 bases: TGTGCCAGCAGTCGACGGGGACAGCTGAACACCGGGGAGCTGTTTTTT. Protein product: CASSRRGQLNTGELFF.

V gene TRBV6-1 combines with J gene TRBJ1-5; the D is unclear. This CDR3 has 11 residues. CDR1 is MNHNS and CDR2 is SASEGT in the germline V gene. V lost 3 bases and J 10 bases, leaving 7 bases between the germline ends. The CDR3 DNA reads as TGTGCCAGCAGTGAGGCCCATCCCCAGCATTTT. Its protein product is CASSEAHPQHF.

The rearrangement uses TRBV30 and TRBJ1-1, with D perhaps TRBD1 (5 bases). V was clipped by 4 bases and J by 5 bases, with 8 bases between them. This CDR3 is built from 11 residues. The germline gives CDR1 GTSNPN, CDR2 SVGIG (reference sequence). The chain's CDR3 is CAWIRGTEAFF. CDR3 in DNA: TGTGCCTGGATAAGGGGAACTGAAGCTTTCTTT.